Listed below are T cell receptor beta chains from one sample, sequenced in a study of Graves' ophthalmopathy and Graves' hyperthyroidism. TCRdb fed the multiplex PCR reads into MiXCR, producing one record per CDR3 protein. The data contain over a million distinct CDR3 sequences, about two fifths of them singletons. Source material: peripheral blood or thyroid tissue (not recorded which). The receptors derive from an adult man with Graves' hyperthyroidism. Both conserved end residues are part of each CDR3. The order of the fields is J gene, V gene, clone size, D gene, CDR3 protein, CDR3 DNA. A D gene is named only where the DNA matches it firmly. Clone size is given for some rows only: seen once, a few or many times, or a class if the clone is expanded.

J gene: TRBJ1-1
V gene: TRBV2
clone size: NA
D gene: TRBD1
CDR3 protein: CASSRQGRTEAFF
CDR3 DNA: TGTGCCAGCAGCCGACAGGGTCGGACTGAAGCTTTCTTT

J gene: TRBJ1-1
V gene: TRBV2
clone size: NA
D gene: NA
CDR3 protein: CASSPVGGGTEAFF
CDR3 DNA: TGTGCCAGCAGTCCGGTCGGGGGTGGCACTGAAGCTTTCTTT

J gene: TRBJ1-4
V gene: TRBV7-9
clone size: many
D gene: NA
CDR3 protein: CASSLTQMDEKLFF
CDR3 DNA: TGTGCCAGCAGCCTGACCCAAATGGATGAAAAACTGTTTTTT

J gene: TRBJ1-5
V gene: TRBV5-6
clone size: once
D gene: NA
CDR3 protein: CACSVGDPSGQPQHF
CDR3 DNA: TGTGCCTGCAGCGTGGGGGACCCCTCGGGTCAGCCCCAGCATTTT

J gene: TRBJ1-5
V gene: TRBV27
clone size: many
D gene: NA
CDR3 protein: CASSPQGQNQPQHF
CDR3 DNA: TGTGCCAGCAGTCCCCAGGGGCAGAATCAGCCCCAGCATTTT

J gene: TRBJ2-7
V gene: TRBV20-1
clone size: many
D gene: NA
CDR3 protein: CSARDRTVATYEQYF
CDR3 DNA: TGCAGTGCTAGAGATAGGACAGTGGCTACCTACGAGCAGTACTTC

J gene: TRBJ2-5
V gene: TRBV12-5
clone size: NA
D gene: NA
CDR3 protein: CASGIGTQAQETQYF
CDR3 DNA: TGTGCTAGTGGTATAGGGACTCAAGCCCAAGAGACCCAGTACTTC

J gene: TRBJ1-2
V gene: TRBV9
clone size: many
D gene: TRBD1
CDR3 protein: CASSVAPLDRVHGYTF
CDR3 DNA: TGTGCCAGCAGCGTAGCTCCCCTAGACAGGGTCCATGGCTACACCTTC

J gene: TRBJ1-2
V gene: TRBV6-1
clone size: many
D gene: NA
CDR3 protein: CASRERLNYGYTF
CDR3 DNA: TGTGCCAGCAGAGAGCGACTTAACTATGGCTACACCTTC

J gene: TRBJ2-7
V gene: TRBV7-9
clone size: few
D gene: NA
CDR3 protein: CASSFDQSSESYEQYF
CDR3 DNA: TGTGCCAGCAGCTTTGATCAAAGTTCTGAGTCCTATGAGCAGTACTTC

J gene: TRBJ1-1
V gene: TRBV25-1
clone size: NA
D gene: TRBD1
CDR3 protein: CASVDPGQGMNTEAFF
CDR3 DNA: TGTGCCAGCGTTGATCCGGGACAGGGGATGAACACTGAAGCTTTCTTT

J gene: TRBJ1-1
V gene: TRBV7-2
clone size: NA
D gene: NA
CDR3 protein: CASSLGARLGNTEAFF
CDR3 DNA: TGTGCCAGCAGCTTAGGGGCCCGGTTAGGGAACACTGAAGCTTTCTTT

J gene: TRBJ1-5
V gene: TRBV10-3
clone size: few
D gene: NA
CDR3 protein: CASSRDHNQPQHF
CDR3 DNA: TGTGCCAGCAGTCGGGACCACAATCAGCCCCAGCATTTT

J gene: TRBJ2-7
V gene: TRBV28
clone size: NA
D gene: TRBD2
CDR3 protein: CASASSGANSYEQYF
CDR3 DNA: TGTGCCAGCGCATCTAGCGGAGCGAACTCCTACGAGCAGTACTTC

J gene: TRBJ1-3
V gene: TRBV19
clone size: NA
D gene: NA
CDR3 protein: CASGTTGRGNTIYF
CDR3 DNA: TGTGCCAGTGGAACAACGGGACGCGGAAACACCATATATTTT

J gene: TRBJ2-2
V gene: TRBV5-1
clone size: many
D gene: NA
CDR3 protein: CASSLVQGTGELFF
CDR3 DNA: TGTGCCAGCAGCTTAGTGCAGGGTACCGGGGAGCTGTTTTTT

J gene: TRBJ1-5
V gene: TRBV7-2
clone size: NA
D gene: NA
CDR3 protein: CASSPPGGVNQPQHF
CDR3 DNA: TGTGCCAGCAGCCCACCGGGGGGGGTCAATCAGCCCCAGCATTTT

J gene: TRBJ2-5
V gene: TRBV6-1
clone size: few
D gene: NA
CDR3 protein: CASSPGGGNQETQYF
CDR3 DNA: TGTGCCAGCAGCCCCGGCGGGGGCAACCAAGAGACCCAGTACTTC

J gene: TRBJ1-3
V gene: TRBV5-1
clone size: many
D gene: NA
CDR3 protein: CASSSNTTSGNTIYF
CDR3 DNA: TGCGCCAGCAGCTCTAACACCACCTCTGGAAACACCATATATTTT

J gene: TRBJ2-7
V gene: TRBV5-1
clone size: NA
D gene: NA
CDR3 protein: CASEPYGQYF
CDR3 DNA: TGCGCCAGCGAACCCTACGGGCAGTACTTC

J gene: TRBJ1-2
V gene: TRBV20-1
clone size: NA
D gene: TRBD1
CDR3 protein: CSAPRTGRLGYTF
CDR3 DNA: TGCAGTGCTCCTAGGACAGGACGACTAGGCTACACCTTC

J gene: TRBJ1-5
V gene: TRBV25-1
clone size: NA
D gene: TRBD1
CDR3 protein: CACSASRQGRGNQPQHF
CDR3 DNA: TGTGCCTGCAGTGCTTCACGACAGGGAAGGGGCAATCAGCCCCAGCATTTT

J gene: TRBJ1-3
V gene: TRBV5-6
clone size: NA
D gene: NA
CDR3 protein: CASSPSWAGNTIYF
CDR3 DNA: TGTGCCAGCAGCCCGAGCTGGGCTGGAAACACCATATATTTT

J gene: TRBJ1-2
V gene: TRBV6-5
clone size: many
D gene: TRBD1
CDR3 protein: CASSPGQGAWYTF
CDR3 DNA: TGTGCCAGCAGCCCCGGACAGGGGGCATGGTACACCTTC

J gene: TRBJ2-2
V gene: TRBV5-4
clone size: NA
D gene: NA
CDR3 protein: CASSSSFTGELFF
CDR3 DNA: TGTGCCAGCAGCTCGAGTTTCACCGGGGAGCTGTTTTTT

J gene: TRBJ2-7
V gene: TRBV12-3/TRBV12-4
clone size: few
D gene: NA
CDR3 protein: CASSFVRGGEQYF
CDR3 DNA: TGTGCCAGCAGTTTCGTCAGGGGCGGCGAGCAGTACTTC

J gene: TRBJ2-6
V gene: TRBV7-8
clone size: many
D gene: NA
CDR3 protein: CASSLSSRAGANVLTF
CDR3 DNA: TGTGCCAGCAGCTTGTCTAGTCGTGCCGGGGCCAACGTCCTGACTTTC

J gene: TRBJ1-1
V gene: TRBV27
clone size: few
D gene: NA
CDR3 protein: CASSFQATNTEAFF
CDR3 DNA: TGTGCCAGCAGTTTTCAGGCCACGAACACTGAAGCTTTCTTT

J gene: TRBJ2-6
V gene: TRBV7-6
clone size: NA
D gene: NA
CDR3 protein: CASSEADSAGANVLTF
CDR3 DNA: TGTGCCAGCAGCGAAGCTGATTCGGCTGGGGCCAACGTCCTGACTTTC

J gene: TRBJ1-2
V gene: TRBV7-2
clone size: once
D gene: NA
CDR3 protein: CASSPTRGSGYGYTF
CDR3 DNA: TGTGCCAGCAGTCCTACACGGGGTTCTGGCTATGGCTACACCTTC

J gene: TRBJ1-6
V gene: TRBV7-9
clone size: NA
D gene: NA
CDR3 protein: CASSFTSYNSPLHF
CDR3 DNA: TGTGCCAGCAGCTTCACATCCTATAATTCACCCCTCCACTTT

J gene: TRBJ2-2
V gene: TRBV6-6
clone size: NA
D gene: TRBD1
CDR3 protein: CAISVGQGTGELFF
CDR3 DNA: TGTGCCATCAGCGTCGGACAGGGCACCGGGGAGCTGTTTTTT

J gene: TRBJ2-5
V gene: TRBV19
clone size: few
D gene: TRBD1
CDR3 protein: CASRTGTGGAETQYF
CDR3 DNA: TGTGCCAGTAGAACCGGGACAGGGGGCGCAGAGACCCAGTACTTC

J gene: TRBJ2-7
V gene: TRBV7-3
clone size: few
D gene: TRBD2
CDR3 protein: CASRWGGRGTYEQYF
CDR3 DNA: TGTGCCAGCCGTTGGGGGGGACGGGGAACCTACGAGCAGTACTTC

J gene: TRBJ2-7
V gene: TRBV4-1
clone size: many
D gene: TRBD2
CDR3 protein: CASSHQRGEPYEQYF
CDR3 DNA: TGCGCCAGCAGCCATCAGCGGGGGGAGCCTTACGAGCAGTACTTC